The rows below give T cell receptor beta chains drawn from one sample of a study of blood T cells in healthy people across ages. One entry per CDR3 protein, called by TCRdb with MiXCR from the 5' RACE reads. The sample has about 1.5 million distinct CDR3 sequences, approximately 42% seen once. Sequenced sample: blood. The receptor source for this set is a woman younger than 35 in good health. Both conserved end residues are part of each CDR3. The D gene is left open where the match is weak. Clone size, where shown, is once, few, many, or a class for clones that have expanded.

>TRBV6-1|TRBD2|.|TRBJ2-3
TGTGCCAGCAGTGAACGGGGGGGGACTAGCACAGATACGCAGTATTTT
CASSERGGTSTDTQYF
>TRBV7-2|.|.|TRBJ1-4
TGTGCCAGCAGCTCCGCCCCGGGACAACTTAATGAAAAACTGTTTTTT
CASSSAPGQLNEKLFF
>TRBV7-9|TRBD2|once|TRBJ2-1
TGTGCCAGCAGCTATCTCGGTGAGCGGGACTACGAGCAGTTCTTC
CASSYLGERDYEQFF
>TRBV15|.|.|TRBJ2-3
TGTGCCACCAGCAGAGATCCCCCCTCCACAGATACGCAGTATTTT
CATSRDPPSTDTQYF
>TRBV7-9|.|few|TRBJ2-1
TGTGCCAGCAGCTCTGAGCGGGCCAACCATCGGAATGAGCAGTTCTTC
CASSSERANHRNEQFF
>TRBV10-3|.|.|TRBJ1-4
TGTGCCATCAGTGGGATAGGGGTTGGTGAAAAACTGTTTTTT
CAISGIGVGEKLFF
>TRBV29-1|.|few|TRBJ1-2
TGCAGCGTTGTGGGGGAGGGGAGTAACTATGGCTACACCTTC
CSVVGEGSNYGYTF
>TRBV7-2|TRBD1|few|TRBJ2-3
TGTGCCAGCAGGCGACAGGGGGCAACAGATACGCAGTATTTT
CASRRQGATDTQYF
>TRBV27|.|.|TRBJ1-2
TGTGCCAGCAGTGTATTATGGGACCTAACAACTAACTATGGCTACACCTTC
CASSVLWDLTTNYGYTF
>TRBV29-1|.|.|TRBJ1-2
TGCAGCGTCGGGGGACGGATCTATGGCTACACCTTC
CSVGGRIYGYTF
>TRBV11-2|.|.|TRBJ1-1
TGTGCCAGCAGCCGACTCCAGGGAACCGAAGCTTTCTTT
CASSRLQGTEAFF
>TRBV27|.|.|TRBJ1-6
TGTGCCAGCAGCGGGGCGGGGGCTTGGTCACCCCTCCACTTT
CASSGAGAWSPLHF
>TRBV27|TRBD1|.|TRBJ1-1
TGTGCCAGCAGGCCCTCGACAGGGGGCACTGAAGCTTTCTTT
CASRPSTGGTEAFF
>TRBV7-2|TRBD1|few|TRBJ2-5
TGTGCCAGCAGCCAAAACAGGGGAACGGAGACCCAGTACTTC
CASSQNRGTETQYF
>TRBV29-1|.|.|TRBJ2-3
TGCAGCCTAGCCGATAAAACTAGCACAGATACGCAGTATTTT
CSLADKTSTDTQYF
>TRBV3-1|.|few|TRBJ1-2
TGTGCCAGCAGCCGGGGTTTTGAGGGCTACACCTTC
CASSRGFEGYTF
>TRBV7-9|.|few|TRBJ1-6
TGTGCCAGTGAGATAGGATTCACCTATAATTCACCCCTCCACTTT
CASEIGFTYNSPLHF
>TRBV5-5|TRBD1|few|TRBJ1-4
TGTGCCAGCAGCGCGGACAGGGGGCATGAAAAACTGTTTTTT
CASSADRGHEKLFF
>TRBV25-1|.|many|TRBJ2-5
TGTGCCAGCAGTGTCGGGGGGCCTCAAGAGACCCAGTACTTC
CASSVGGPQETQYF
>TRBV18|.|.|TRBJ2-3
TGTGCCAGCTCGGGCAGCCAAAGCACAGATACGCAGTATTTT
CASSGSQSTDTQYF
>TRBV4-2|TRBD2|once|TRBJ2-7
TGTGCCAGCAGCCAAGAGGCGGGAGGGTCCTCCTACAATGAGCAGTACTTC
CASSQEAGGSSYNEQYF
>TRBV20-1|.|.|TRBJ1-6
TGCAGTGCTGGCGGCTGGAGTTCACCCCTCCACTTT
CSAGGWSSPLHF
>TRBV7-8|.|few|TRBJ2-1
TGTGCCAGCAGCTTAGGGGTGCGGGGATGGAAGCAGTTCTTC
CASSLGVRGWKQFF
>TRBV28|.|.|TRBJ1-5
TGTGCCAGCAGTTTATCGGGTCGAAGGCAGCCCCAGCATTTT
CASSLSGRRQPQHF
>TRBV30|.|.|TRBJ1-2
TGTGCCTGGAGCGACCCGACAAGACTGTTTGGCTACACCTTC
CAWSDPTRLFGYTF
>TRBV27|TRBD2|.|TRBJ2-7
TGTGCCATCGAGAAGACTAGCGGGATCTCCTACGAGCAGTACTTC
CAIEKTSGISYEQYF
>TRBV29-1|.|once|TRBJ2-1
TGCAGCTCAAGGGGCCACGAGCAGTTCTTC
CSSRGHEQFF
>TRBV20-1|TRBD2|.|TRBJ2-1
TGCAGTGCTAGACCAGCCGACTATGGCGGGAGTGGGGAGTTCTTC
CSARPADYGGSGEFF
>TRBV7-8|.|.|TRBJ1-5
TGTGCCAGCAGCCCGGACCTGAGGAATCAGCCCCAGCATTTT
CASSPDLRNQPQHF
>TRBV5-6|.|few|TRBJ2-1
TGTGCCAGCAGCTTGACGAGAGCTTCCTCCTACAATGAGCAGTTCTTC
CASSLTRASSYNEQFF
>TRBV21-1|.|few|TRBJ1-2
TGTGCCAGCAGCAAAAATGGACGCCAGATTAGGGGCTACACCTTC
CASSKNGRQIRGYTF
>TRBV4-3|.|.|TRBJ2-7
TGCGCCAGCAGCCGAAGTCTCTCCTACGAGCAGTACTTC
CASSRSLSYEQYF
>TRBV27|.|few|TRBJ2-1
TGTGCCAGCAGTTTCATACGGTCTACCTACAATGAGCAGTTCTTC
CASSFIRSTYNEQFF
>TRBV7-8|TRBD1|.|TRBJ2-5
TGTGCCAGCAGCTCTCGGACAGGGATAAGTGAGACCCAGTACTTC
CASSSRTGISETQYF
>TRBV29-1|.|few|TRBJ1-1
TGCAGCGTTGAGTCCCGTTCTAACACTGAAGCTTTCTTT
CSVESRSNTEAFF
>TRBV12-3/TRBV12-4|.|.|TRBJ2-7
TGTGCCAGCAGTTTAGGGTTTGGGGCATACGAGCAGTACTTC
CASSLGFGAYEQYF
>TRBV7-2|TRBD1|few|TRBJ2-2
TGTGCCAGCAGCTTCACAGGGGGCGTCGCCGGGGAGCTGTTTTTT
CASSFTGGVAGELFF